The rows below give T cell receptor beta chains drawn from one sample of a study of blood T cell repertoires in COVID-19. Measured with immunoSEQ multiplex PCR; TCRdb has only the in-frame clones, and not every one. This sample has 29,000 or so clones, with about 90% found just once. The material sequenced was peripheral blood. Every receptor here comes from a man aged 50 to 59 with active COVID-19. Each CDR3 is given with its conserved first and last residue. The order of the fields is CDR3 protein, CDR3 DNA, V gene, J gene, D gene, clone size. The D gene is left open where the match is weak. Some rows mark clone size as missing; the rest say once, few, many or name a class of expanded clone.

CASSYHTGRTDYTF	TGTGCCAGCAGTTACCATACCGGACGGACAGACTACACCTTC	TRBV6-5	TRBJ1-2	-	-
CASRTRTGLLSYNEQFF	TGTGCCAGCAGGACAAGAACGGGACTTCTCTCCTACAATGAGCAGTTCTTC	TRBV2	TRBJ2-1	-	-
CAHNAGNTEAFF	TGTGCCCATAATGCGGGCAACACTGAAGCTTTCTTT	TRBV28	TRBJ1-1	-	-
CASSPDLPGLDYLSSSNQPQHF	TGTGCCAGCTCACCCGACTTACCCGGCCTGGATTATTTATCTTCTAGCAATCAGCCCCAGCATTTT	TRBV18	TRBJ1-5	-	-
CASSWGGTSGRTYEQYF	TGCGCCAGCAGCTGGGGTGGCACTAGCGGGCGAACCTACGAGCAGTACTTC	TRBV5-1	TRBJ2-7	TRBD2	-
CASSIGVGLAGQGYNEQFF	TGTGCCAGTAGTATAGGGGTGGGACTAGCGGGACAGGGCTACAATGAGCAGTTCTTC	TRBV19	TRBJ2-1	TRBD2	-
CASSLVLQGAFEQFF	TGTGCCAGCAGCTTAGTGCTACAGGGGGCGTTTGAGCAGTTCTTC	TRBV7-2	TRBJ2-1	TRBD1	-
CASSFMDRGVGYTF	TGTGCCAGCAGCTTTATGGACAGGGGGGTGGGCTACACCTTC	TRBV7-2	TRBJ1-2	TRBD1	-
CASSSDRAGANVLTF	TGTGCCAGCAGCTCGGACAGGGCTGGGGCCAACGTCCTGACTTTC	TRBV7-9	TRBJ2-6	TRBD1	-
CASRAGTDSYEQYF	TGTGCCAGCAGGGCCGGGACAGACTCCTACGAGCAGTACTTC	TRBV11-3	TRBJ2-7	TRBD1	-
CASTDSNEKLFF	TGTGCCAGTACGGACAGTAATGAAAAACTGTTTTTT	TRBV2	TRBJ1-4	-	-
CASSSDRAGYGYTF	TGTGCCAGCTCCTCGGACAGGGCGGGCTATGGCTACACCTTC	TRBV18	TRBJ1-2	TRBD1	-
CASSRQGISEAFF	TGTGCCAGCAGCCGTCAGGGGATCTCTGAAGCTTTCTTT	TRBV12-3/TRBV12-4	TRBJ1-1	-	-
CASSSLAEYEETQYF	TGTGCCAGCAGTTCCCTAGCGGAATACGAAGAGACCCAGTACTTC	TRBV6-5	TRBJ2-5	TRBD2	-
CASSLPRTGSTDTQYF	TGTGCCAGTAGTCTCCCCCGGACGGGAAGCACAGATACGCAGTATTTT	TRBV19	TRBJ2-3	-	-
CASSEQGPDTQYF	TGCGCCAGCAGCGAACAGGGGCCAGATACGCAGTATTTT	TRBV5-1	TRBJ2-3	TRBD1	-
CASSLVQSLSYEQYF	TGTGCCAGCAGCTTGGTGCAGTCCCTCTCCTACGAGCAGTACTTC	TRBV5-4	TRBJ2-7	-	-
CASMGRGSGNTIYF	TGTGCCAGTATGGGCAGGGGGTCTGGAAACACCATATATTTT	TRBV19	TRBJ1-3	TRBD1	few
CASSQDSREAGELFF	TGTGCCAGCAGCCAAGACTCTCGAGAAGCCGGGGAGCTGTTTTTT	TRBV14	TRBJ2-2	-	once
CASTLQVSGSTIYF	TGTGCCAGCACCCTACAGGTCTCTGGAAGCACCATATATTTT	TRBV7-2	TRBJ1-3	-	-
CASSFHGVANTEAFF	TGCGCCAGCAGCTTCCACGGGGTGGCGAACACTGAAGCTTTCTTT	TRBV5-1	TRBJ1-1	-	-
CASSILAGGPADTQYF	TGTGCCAGCAGCATCCTAGCGGGGGGGCCCGCAGATACGCAGTATTTT	TRBV5-4	TRBJ2-3	TRBD2	-
CASKPGQGTYEQYF	TGTGCCAGCAAACCGGGACAGGGGACGTACGAGCAGTACTTC	TRBV2	TRBJ2-7	TRBD1	-
CASSLASSTDTQYF	TGTGCCAGCAGCTTAGCCTCTAGCACAGATACGCAGTATTTT	TRBV7-8	TRBJ2-3	-	-
CASRSSGIGSYEQYF	TGTGCCAGCAGATCTAGCGGCATCGGGTCCTACGAGCAGTACTTC	TRBV6-5	TRBJ2-7	TRBD2	-
CASSEREAAYNEQFF	TGTGCCAGCAGTGAACGAGAGGCAGCCTACAATGAGCAGTTCTTC	TRBV2	TRBJ2-1	-	-
CASSPDSLFYEQYF	TGTGCCAGCTCTCCGGACAGTTTATTCTACGAGCAGTACTTC	TRBV18	TRBJ2-7	-	-
CATETGSMNTEAFF	TGTGCCACCGAAACAGGGTCTATGAACACTGAAGCTTTCTTT	TRBV10-3	TRBJ1-1	-	-
CASGVSGGSSYNEQFF	TGTGCCAGCGGTGTTAGCGGGGGGAGCTCCTACAATGAGCAGTTCTTC	TRBV7-2	TRBJ2-1	TRBD2	-
CAISETQQETQYF	TGTGCCATCAGTGAGACCCAGCAAGAGACCCAGTACTTC	TRBV10-3	TRBJ2-5	-	once
CASSPRGSAYNEQFF	TGTGCCAGCAGCCCCAGGGGGTCTGCCTACAATGAGCAGTTCTTC	TRBV7-2	TRBJ2-1	TRBD1	once
CASSKWPRYF	TGTGCCAGCAGCAAATGGCCCAGGTACTTC	TRBV21-1	TRBJ2-5	-	-
CASSAIRGGAETQYF	TGTGCCAGCAGCGCGATTCGCGGGGGGGCTGAGACCCAGTACTTC	TRBV9	TRBJ2-5	TRBD2	-
CASSLESGSDTQYF	TGCGCCAGCAGCTTGGAAAGCGGGTCAGATACGCAGTATTTT	TRBV5-1	TRBJ2-3	-	-
CASSLGGHGGADNEQFF	TGTGCCAGCAGCTTGGGAGGGCACGGGGGGGCGGACAATGAGCAGTTCTTC	TRBV5-4	TRBJ2-1	TRBD2	once
CASIFMTGGETQYF	TGTGCCAGCATTTTTATGACAGGCGGGGAGACCCAGTACTTC	TRBV2	TRBJ2-5	-	-
CASSSAPAGGPEQFF	TGTGCCAGCAGCTCGGCGCCTGCGGGGGGGCCTGAGCAGTTCTTC	TRBV5-4	TRBJ2-1	TRBD2	-
CASQKGQYNSPLHF	TGTGCCAGCCAGAAAGGACAGTATAATTCACCCCTCCACTTT	TRBV6-5	TRBJ1-6	-	-
CASSPAGSAEAFF	TGTGCCAGCTCACCGGCGGGAAGCGCTGAAGCTTTCTTT	TRBV18	TRBJ1-1	-	once
CASSPHPTSGTSTDTQYF	TGTGCCAGCAGCCCCCACCCTACTAGCGGGACTAGCACAGATACGCAGTATTTT	TRBV7-6	TRBJ2-3	TRBD2	once
CASSVGLASLNSYNEQFF	TGTGCCAGCAGCGTAGGTCTAGCCTCTCTTAACTCCTACAATGAGCAGTTCTTC	TRBV9	TRBJ2-1	-	-
CAITGTGLDYGYTF	TGTGCCATCACGGGGACAGGGCTTGACTATGGCTACACCTTC	TRBV28	TRBJ1-2	TRBD1	once
CASSRRAETSHTGELFF	TGTGCCAGCTCCCGCAGAGCCGAGACTAGCCACACCGGGGAGCTGTTTTTT	TRBV18	TRBJ2-2	TRBD2	-
CASSVGTQETQYF	TGTGCCAGCAGCGTGGGGACTCAAGAGACCCAGTACTTC	TRBV7-3	TRBJ2-5	-	once
CASSGGLADTQYF	TGTGCCTCCAGCGGGGGTCTCGCAGATACGCAGTATTTT	TRBV30	TRBJ2-3	TRBD2	-
CASSNRDRGGYGYTF	TGTGCCAGCAGCAACCGGGACAGGGGAGGCTATGGCTACACCTTC	TRBV7-8	TRBJ1-2	TRBD1	once
CAINPQGAGSGYTF	TGTGCCATCAACCCACAGGGGGCGGGTAGCGGCTACACCTTC	TRBV10-3	TRBJ1-2	TRBD1	-
CASRLGLQNSPLHF	TGTGCCAGCAGGTTGGGGCTGCAAAATTCACCCCTCCACTTT	TRBV11-3	TRBJ1-6	-	-
CASSVGLAGVYEQYF	TGTGCCAGCAGCGTAGGACTAGCGGGGGTTTATGAGCAGTACTTC	TRBV9	TRBJ2-7	TRBD2	-
CASSEQNTGELFF	TGCGCCAGCAGTGAACAGAACACCGGGGAGCTGTTTTTT	TRBV10-2	TRBJ2-2	-	-
CASSLRTGEMNTEAFF	TGTGCCAGCAGCCTTCGGACAGGGGAGATGAACACTGAAGCTTTCTTT	TRBV7-8	TRBJ1-1	TRBD1	-
CASSITAGAYEQYF	TGTGCCAGTAGTATAACAGCGGGAGCCTACGAGCAGTACTTC	TRBV19	TRBJ2-7	TRBD2	-
CASKHQRTGLNTEAFF	TGTGCCAGCAAACACCAAAGGACAGGGCTGAACACTGAAGCTTTCTTT	TRBV6-6	TRBJ1-1	TRBD1	-